These 19 T cell receptor beta chains were all obtained from the same sample, sequenced in a study of CD4 and CD8 cells across lung adenocarcinoma regions. TCRdb passed the PCR reads through MiXCR, listing each CDR3 protein once. This table has 16,000 or so distinct CDR3 sequences, 51% appearing once. Sequences were obtained from CD8+ T cells from the center of a lung tumor. These receptors were collected from a female donor with lung adenocarcinoma. The CD4 and CD8 labels of this study may be unreliable.

This clonotype was observed at least ten times. The V call is TRBV27, the J call TRBJ2-1; D gene uncertain. Germline CDR1 reads MNHEY; CDR2 reads SMNVEV (reference sequence). V was clipped by 4 bases and J by 0 bases, with 7 bases between them. This CDR3 spans 14 amino acids. Written as DNA, the CDR3 is TGTGCCAGCAGTTCGTCCTCCTCCTACAATGAGCAGTTCTTC. Protein product: CASSSSSSYNEQFF.

With respect to this clonotype: A read error may account for a junction end that differs from germline. The chain recombines TRBV11-3 with TRBJ1-5, with D unclear. The CDR3 contains 13 residues. CDR1 is SGHNT, CDR2 YENEEA, per germline. In DNA, the CDR3 is TGTGCCAGCAGCTTAGGAGGGTATCAGCCCCACCATTTT. Amino acid sequence: CASSLGGYQPHHF.

This chain joins TRBV6-1 and TRBJ2-1; TRBD2 matches at 7 bases. Germline trimming cut 8 bases from V and 2 bases from J; bases unmatched to any gene: 9. This CDR3 region has 15 residues. Germline V CDR1 and CDR2: MNHNS, SASEGT. The CDR3 region is CASLAPGGAYNEQFF. In DNA form, the CDR3 reads TGTGCCAGCCTGGCACCGGGAGGCGCCTACAATGAGCAGTTCTTC.

Ten or more counts support this clonotype. CDR3 coding DNA: TGTGCCAGCAGTGAATTAAGGGGGAGCGGGGCCAACGTCCTGACTTTC. It specifies CASSELRGSGANVLTF. The chain links TRBV6-1 to TRBJ2-6, with D perhaps matching TRBD1 (6 bases). The germline gives CDR1 MNHNS, CDR2 SASEGT. The CDR3 spans 16 residues. Trimming stripped 2 bases from V and 4 bases from J, with 12 bases between.

The chain couples TRBV6-1 to TRBJ1-1, with a tentative D call TRBD1 (6 bases). CDR1 and CDR2 from the germline V gene are MNHNS and SASEGT. V lost 8 bases to trimming and J lost 4 bases, with 11 bases between them. CDR3 length: 12 amino acids. The DNA for the CDR3 is TGTGCCAGCGAGGGGGTCGGCACTGAAGCTTTCTTT. Protein: CASEGVGTEAFF.

In its sample, this clonotype is medium-sized. The genes are TRBV10-1 and TRBJ2-5; possible D gene TRBD2, 5 bases. Trimming took 0 bases from V and 11 from J, leaving 13 bases between them. From germline, CDR1 is WNHNN and CDR2 SYGVQD (reference sequence). This CDR3 comprises 13 residues. Here the CDR3 reads CASSESAGSEQYF. CDR3 coding DNA: TGCGCCAGCAGTGAGTCGGCGGGCTCAGAGCAGTACTTC.

A few counts support this clonotype. The rearrangement uses TRBV10-2 and TRBJ2-1; D is tentatively TRBD1 or TRBD2 (5 bases each). Germline CDR1 WSHSY, CDR2 SAAADI. V was clipped by 4 bases and J by 7 bases, with 14 bases between them. The CDR3 has 14 amino acids. CDR3 protein: CASSGGREKNEQFF. The CDR3 DNA is TGCGCCAGCAGTGGAGGCAGGGAGAAGAATGAGCAGTTCTTC.

The chain uses TRBV6-1 and TRBJ1-5; D perhaps matches TRBD1 (5 bases). Germline values: CDR1 MNHNS, CDR2 SASEGT. Trimming took 0 bases from V and 9 from J, leaving 12 bases between them. The CDR3 runs 14 residues. In nucleotides, the CDR3 is TGTGCCAGCAGTGAAGCGGGGGTCCCGCGGCCCCAGCATTTT. This encodes CASSEAGVPRPQHF.

This clonotype was seen many times. The chain has TRBV11-3 and TRBJ2-2, with TRBD1 as a possible D gene (5 bases). Germline CDR1 and CDR2: SGHNT and YENEEA. V lost 2 bases and J lost 2, with 6 bases in between. The CDR3 has 14 amino acids. In nucleotides, the CDR3 is TGTGCCAGCAGCTTAACAGGCAACACCGGGGAGCTGTTTTTT. This sequence encodes CASSLTGNTGELFF. The full variable domain, in which reference TRBV11-3 and TRBJ2-2 provide the parts outside the CDR3, is EAGVVQSPRYKIIEKKQPVAFWCNPISGHNTLYWYLQNLGQGPELLIRYENEEAVDDSQLPKDRFSAERLKGVDSTLKIQPAELGDSAVYLCASSLTGNTGELFFGEGSRLTVL.

CDR3 amino acids: CAIRGSGGQHTDTQYF. In DNA form, the CDR3 reads TGTGCCATCAGGGGTTCAGGGGGGCAACACACAGATACGCAGTACTTC. V is TRBV10-3 and J is TRBJ2-3; tentatively, D is TRBD1 (7 bases). The end of the DNA aligns better with TRBJ2-7, so the J call may be wrong. CDR3 length equals 16 residues. The germline V gene encodes CDR1 ENHRY and CDR2 SYGVKD.

V is TRBV27 and J is TRBJ2-5; 12 nucleotides match TRBD2. There are 16 residues in the CDR3. Germline V lookup: CDR1 MNHEY, CDR2 SMNVEV (reference sequence). V was clipped by 7 bases and J by 1 base; unmatched bases: 7. CDR3: CASTRLAGGGQETQYF. CDR3 in DNA: TGTGCCAGCACTCGGCTAGCGGGAGGGGGCCAAGAGACCCAGTACTTC.

The table lists this clonotype with a few counts. V is TRBV11-2 and J is TRBJ1-1; 9 bases match TRBD1. V shed 8 bases, J shed 0 bases, and the junction held 13 bases outside the gene matches. Per germline, CDR1 SGHAT and CDR2 FQNNGV. This CDR3 has 17 amino acids. The CDR3 sequence is CASGDTGGRSVNTEAFF. The CDR3 region has the DNA TGTGCCAGCGGGGATACAGGGGGCCGGAGCGTGAACACTGAAGCTTTCTTT.

Notes on this clonotype: Sequence at one end of the junction differs from germline and may be a read error. V and J are TRBV10-1 and TRBJ2-4; 7 bases line up with TRBD2. This CDR3 region has 14 residues. CDR1 is WNHNN, CDR2 SYGVQD, per germline (reference sequence). CDR3 region: CASTGGLAEDIQYF. The CDR3 DNA sequence: TGCGCCAGCACGGGGGGTCTAGCCGAAGACATTCAGTACTTT.

About this clonotype: The final CDR3 position lacks the conserved phenylalanine or tryptophan, pointing to a likely read error. It is unclear where the CDR3 begins or ends on the DNA, so no DNA is shown, and the CDR3 is as TCRdb lists it. The chain has TRBV11-3 and TRBJ2-5; TRBD1 was called by the table and not checked on the DNA. The CDR3 extends over 17 residues, inclusive of both ends. Per the germline V gene, CDR1 is SGHNT and CDR2 is YENEEA. The CDR3 loop reads CASSLSGTRSSQATQLS.

The chain combines TRBV9 with TRBJ2-1, with 11 bases matching TRBD2. Germline CDR1 reads SGDLS; CDR2 reads YYNGEE. V was clipped by 4 bases and J by 4 bases; unmatched bases: 7. CDR3 length equals 16 residues. The DNA of the CDR3 is TGTGCCAGCAGCTCCAGACTAGCGGGAAGGTACAATGAGCAGTTCTTC. Amino acid sequence: CASSSRLAGRYNEQFF.

This clonotype is deemed medium-sized. The J gene is TRBJ2-3, the V gene TRBV10-3; TRBD2 aligns across 8 bases. CDR1 and CDR2 from the germline V gene are ENHRY and SYGVKD. Unmatched junction bases numbered 10, after V lost 6 bases and J lost 2 bases. The length of the CDR3 is 16 residues. CDR3 amino acids: CAIRPSAGEHTDTQYF. Here the CDR3 DNA reads TGTGCCATCAGACCTTCAGCGGGGGAACACACAGATACGCAGTATTTT.

About this clonotype: Compared with germline, one end of the junction differs, possibly owing to a read error. This rearrangement joins TRBV6-1 to TRBJ2-4; either TRBD1 or TRBD2 may supply D (6 bases each). CDR1 and CDR2 from the germline V gene are MNHNS and SASEGT. CDR3 size: 16 residues. The CDR3 bases are TGTGCCAGCAGTGACGGGGGCTTGATTGCCAAAAATACGCAGTACTTT. Protein: CASSDGGLIAKNTQYF.

This clonotype was seen repeatedly, ten times or more. The CDR3 nucleotides read TGTGCCAGCAGTGCCGGGACTAGCAGCACCTACGAGCAGTACTTC. It encodes CASSAGTSSTYEQYF. This chain joins TRBV6-1 and TRBJ2-7; 9 bases fit TRBD2. Germline V lookup: CDR1 MNHNS, CDR2 SASEGT. J gave up 2 bases and V 4 bases, and 6 bases lay outside the gene matches. The CDR3 is 15 residues long.

This clonotype was observed many times. This rearrangement joins TRBV27 to TRBJ2-1, with no clear D. CDR3 size: 13 residues. Trimming pared 4 bases from V and 6 bases from J, leaving 10 bases between. The germline gives CDR1 MNHEY, CDR2 SMNVEV (reference sequence). For the CDR3, the DNA is TGTGCCAGCAGTTCCTCTCCTGTCAATGAGCAGTTCTTC. Translating it yields CASSSSPVNEQFF.